These 17 T cell receptor beta chains were sequenced from one sample in a study of CD8 T cells in ankylosing spondylitis. One entry per CDR3 protein, called by TCRdb with MiXCR from the 5' RACE reads. Of approximately 350,000 distinct CDR3 sequences listed, approximately 22% are singletons. Sequences were obtained from blood, either unsorted or a sorted T cell fraction (not recorded which). These TCRs come from a male donor with ankylosing spondylitis or in good health (not recorded which).

In this sample, this clonotype turned up a few times. This rearrangement joins TRBV24-1 to TRBJ2-5; 7 nucleotides align to TRBD2. With V trimmed by 5 bases and J by 5 bases, 4 bases remained unmatched. The germline CDR1 and CDR2 sequences are KGHDR and SFDVKD. The CDR3 sequence is 13 residues long. The CDR3 reads CATSGEGGETQYF. CDR3 DNA sequence: TGTGCCACCAGTGGTGAGGGAGGGGAGACCCAGTACTTC.

The J gene is TRBJ2-5, the V gene TRBV10-2; tentative D call: TRBD1 (5 bases). The germline V gene encodes CDR1 WSHSY and CDR2 SAAADI. This CDR3 contains 14 residues. The V end lost 0 bases, the J end lost 5 bases, and 10 bases lay between the germline ends. The chain's CDR3 is CASSESQGWETQYF. The CDR3 coding sequence is TGCGCCAGCAGTGAGTCGCAGGGTTGGGAGACCCAGTACTTC.

The J gene is TRBJ2-1, the V gene TRBV20-1, with 10 bases identical to TRBD2. Germline V gene lookup returns CDR1 DFQATT and CDR2 SNEGSKA (reference sequence). This CDR3 spans 16 amino acids. V was clipped by 3 bases and J by 6 bases; unmatched bases: 11. DNA for the CDR3: TGCAGTGCTAGGGCTAGCGGGGGCCGGCTTCTCAATGAGCAGTTCTTC. It translates to CSARASGGRLLNEQFF.

The V and J genes are TRBV20-1 and TRBJ2-7; 10 bases agree with TRBD1. Trimming took 0 bases from V and 2 from J; bases not matched to a gene: 10. The CDR3 covers 17 residues. Per germline, CDR1 DFQATT and CDR2 SNEGSKA (reference sequence). As DNA, the CDR3 is TGCAGTGCTAGAGATCGTGAAGGGACAGGGGAGCCCTACGAGCAGTACTTC. It translates to CSARDREGTGEPYEQYF.

At least ten counts were recorded for this clonotype. The chain has TRBV5-6 and TRBJ2-7; D may be TRBD1 (6 bases). This CDR3 has 14 amino acids. Trimming left V 3 bases short and J 2 bases short, with 12 bases between. Looked up from germline, CDR1 is SGHDT and CDR2 is YYEEEE. CDR3 residues: CASSSSGTTYEQYF. The CDR3 coding sequence is TGTGCCAGCAGCTCTTCCGGGACAACCTACGAGCAGTACTTC.

This clonotype was detected a few times. This rearrangement joins TRBV28 to TRBJ2-7, with 8 bases aligning to TRBD1. The junction had 6 bases not matched to a gene; V was cut back by 8 bases and J by 3 bases. Germline CDR1 MDHEN, CDR2 SYDVKM. This CDR3 is 13 amino acids long. CDR3 nucleotide sequence: TGTGCCAGCGGACAGGGTTTAGGCTACGAGCAGTACTTC. Translation: CASGQGLGYEQYF.

In regard to this clonotype: A read error is the likely source, as a far larger clone sits one nucleotide away. The chain links TRBV7-9 to TRBJ2-7; D not certain. Germline V gene sequence: CDR1 SEHNR, CDR2 FQNEAQ (reference sequence). CDR3 size: 11 residues. V was shortened by 6 bases and J by 2 bases, with 5 bases between the two germline ends. CDR3 loop: CASRLTYEQYF. The CDR3 bases are TGTGCCAGCAGGTTAACCTACGAGCAGTACTTC.

This clonotype was observed a few times. The chain carries TRBV4-1 and TRBJ2-1; D unclear. This CDR3 comprises 12 residues. CDR1 and CDR2 from the germline V gene are MGHRA and YSYEKL. Trimming stripped 6 bases from V and 3 bases from J, with 6 bases between. The CDR3 here is CASRGIYNEQFF. In DNA form, the CDR3 reads TGCGCCAGCAGGGGAATCTACAATGAGCAGTTCTTC.

There are a few counts of this clonotype. J is TRBJ2-1 and V is TRBV29-1, with TRBD2 matching over 13 bases. CDR1 and CDR2 from the germline V gene are SQVTM and ANQGSEA. V trimming: 7 bases; J trimming: 3 bases; junction bases outside the gene matches: 6. The CDR3 has 15 amino acids. CDR3: CSAWTSGGFYNEQFF. As DNA, the CDR3 is TGCAGCGCTTGGACTAGCGGGGGATTCTACAATGAGCAGTTCTTC.

The sample holds a few counts of this clonotype. This CDR3 is CASSFRQEANYGYTF. The CDR3 bases are TGTGCCAGCAGTTTTCGACAGGAAGCTAACTATGGCTACACCTTC. The chain carries TRBV12-3 or TRBV12-4 and TRBJ1-2, with D perhaps matching TRBD1 (6 bases). CDR3 length: 15 residues. With 3 bases removed from V and 0 bases from J, the gap between germline ends came to 11 bases.

This clonotype occurred a few times. V gene TRBV10-3 combines with J gene TRBJ2-1, with 7 bases fitting TRBD1. The CDR3 sequence is 15 residues long. The germline V gene has CDR1 ENHRY and CDR2 SYGVKD. V trimming: 8 bases; J trimming: 3 bases; junction bases outside the gene matches: 10. The CDR3 protein is CAIRSTGTDYNEQFF. The CDR3 DNA follows: TGTGCCATCCGTTCGACCGGGACAGACTACAATGAGCAGTTCTTC.

For the CDR3, the DNA is TGTGCCAGTGGGACAGATCACGAGCAGTACTTC. This gives the protein CASGTDHEQYF. The V call is TRBV11-2, the J call TRBJ2-7, with 7 bases matching TRBD1. The CDR3 sequence is 11 residues long. The trim removed 9 bases at V and 5 bases at J, leaving 4 bases unmatched. Germline loops: CDR1 SGHAT, CDR2 FQNNGV.

There are a few counts of this clonotype. The V and J genes are TRBV12-3 or TRBV12-4 and TRBJ1-1, with TRBD1 matching over 8 bases. V lost 2 bases and J lost 4; bases outside the gene matches: 0. The length of the CDR3 is 13 residues. Here the CDR3 DNA reads TGTGCCAGCAGTTTACAGGGGGCCACTGAAGCTTTCTTT. Protein sequence: CASSLQGATEAFF.

The chain recombines TRBV28 with TRBJ1-2; TRBD1 is a possible D gene (6 bases). CDR1 is MDHEN, CDR2 SYDVKM, per germline. V was cut by 4 bases and J by 2 bases, with 11 bases left in between. The CDR3 runs to 14 residues. The CDR3 region is CASSYQGTNYGYTF. The CDR3 bases are TGTGCCAGCAGTTATCAGGGGACAAACTATGGCTACACCTTC.

This chain links TRBV9 with TRBJ2-1, with D perhaps TRBD1 (5 bases). Germline CDR1 SGDLS, CDR2 YYNGEE. This CDR3 comprises 15 residues. Between the trimmed V and J ends, which lost 2 bases and 3 bases, there was a span of 12 bases. The CDR3 sequence is CASSVGQGSYNEQFF. The CDR3 nucleotides are TGTGCCAGCAGCGTGGGGCAGGGTAGCTACAATGAGCAGTTCTTC.

This sequence joins TRBV6-5 and TRBJ1-1; 8 positions match TRBD1. CDR3 length: 13 amino acids. Trimming at V came to 2 bases and at J to 4 bases, leaving 0 bases not matched to a gene. CDR1 and CDR2 from the germline V gene are MNHEY and SVGAGI. The CDR3 sequence is CASSYTGGTEAFF. The CDR3, as DNA: TGTGCCAGCAGTTACACAGGGGGCACTGAAGCTTTCTTT.

This clonotype was counted a few times. V and J are TRBV20-1 and TRBJ2-7; possibly TRBD1 or TRBD2 for D (5 bases each). Deletions cut 3 bases from V and 3 bases from J, with 15 bases between. There are 14 residues in the CDR3. The germline gives CDR1 DFQATT, CDR2 SNEGSKA (reference sequence). The DNA of the CDR3 is TGCAGTGCTAGGGGGGTGGGAGAACTCTACGAGCAGTACTTC. As protein: CSARGVGELYEQYF.